The clone carrying this T cell receptor beta chain was seen a handful of times. This entry comes from a study of blood T cells in healthy people across ages. Primers used in a second PCR of roughly 7 to 12 cycles were a sample-barcoded 5' primer and a J-beta primer mix. TCRdb reprocessed the 5' RACE reads via MiXCR and lists one record per CDR3 protein. The table shows roughly 700,000 distinct CDR3 sequences, with around half occurring only once. The V end lost 0 bases, the J end lost 8 bases, and 16 bases lay between the germline ends. Germline V gene lookup returns CDR1 SQVTM and CDR2 ANQGSEA. CDR3 length equals 15 residues.

This sequence originates from a woman in her sixties in good health. Source material: blood. The genes are TRBV29-1 and TRBJ1-4; the D is unclear. Here the CDR3 reads CSVEDQSWAGEKLFF. The DNA of the CDR3 is TGCAGCGTTGAAGATCAATCCTGGGCTGGGGAAAAACTGTTTTTT.